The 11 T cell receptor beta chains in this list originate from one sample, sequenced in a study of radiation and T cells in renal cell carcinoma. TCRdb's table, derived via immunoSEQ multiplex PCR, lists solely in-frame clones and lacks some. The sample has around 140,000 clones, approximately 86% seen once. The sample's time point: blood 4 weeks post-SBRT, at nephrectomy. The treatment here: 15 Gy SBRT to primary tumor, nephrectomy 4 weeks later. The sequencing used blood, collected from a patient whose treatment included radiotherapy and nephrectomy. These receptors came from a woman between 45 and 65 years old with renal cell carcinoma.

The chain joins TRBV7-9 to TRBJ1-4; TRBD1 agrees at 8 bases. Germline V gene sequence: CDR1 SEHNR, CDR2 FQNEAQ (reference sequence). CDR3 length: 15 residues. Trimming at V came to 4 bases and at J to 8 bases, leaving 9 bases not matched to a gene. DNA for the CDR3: TGTGCCAGCAGCTCCTATACAGGGGGTGGCGAAAAACTGTTTTTT. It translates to CASSSYTGGGEKLFF.

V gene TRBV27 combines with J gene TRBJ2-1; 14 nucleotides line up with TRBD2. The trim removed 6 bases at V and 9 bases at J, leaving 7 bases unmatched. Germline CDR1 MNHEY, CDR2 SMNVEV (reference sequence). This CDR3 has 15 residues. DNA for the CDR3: TGTGCCAGCAGCATCCGACTAGCGGGAGGGGGTGAGCAGTTCTTC. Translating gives CASSIRLAGGGEQFF.

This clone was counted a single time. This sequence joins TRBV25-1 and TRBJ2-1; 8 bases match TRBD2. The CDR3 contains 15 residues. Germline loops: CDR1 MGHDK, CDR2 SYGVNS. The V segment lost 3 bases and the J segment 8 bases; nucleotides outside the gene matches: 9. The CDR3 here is CASSDPGLDSDEQFF. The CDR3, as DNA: TGTGCCAGCAGTGACCCGGGACTAGATAGCGATGAGCAGTTCTTC.

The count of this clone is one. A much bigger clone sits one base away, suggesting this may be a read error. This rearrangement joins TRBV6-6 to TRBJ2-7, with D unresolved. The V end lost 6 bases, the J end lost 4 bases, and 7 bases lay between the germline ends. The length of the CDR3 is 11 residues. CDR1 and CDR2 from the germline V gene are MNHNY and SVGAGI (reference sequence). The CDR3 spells CASSSYYEQYF. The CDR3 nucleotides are TGTGCCAGCAGCTCCTATTACGAGCAGTACTTC.

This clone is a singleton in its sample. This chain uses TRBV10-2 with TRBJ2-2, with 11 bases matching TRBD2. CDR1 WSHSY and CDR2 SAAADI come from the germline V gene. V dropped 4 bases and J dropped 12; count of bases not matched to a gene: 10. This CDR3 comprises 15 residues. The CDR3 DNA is TGCGCCAGCAGTGGATCCGCACTAGCGGGAGAGCAGCTGTTTTTT. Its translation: CASSGSALAGEQLFF.

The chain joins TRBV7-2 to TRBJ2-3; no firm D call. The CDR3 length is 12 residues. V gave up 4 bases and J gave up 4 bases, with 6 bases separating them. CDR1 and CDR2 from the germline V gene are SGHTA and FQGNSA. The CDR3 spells CASSSEADTQYF. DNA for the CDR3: TGTGCCAGCAGCTCAGAGGCAGATACGCAGTATTTT.

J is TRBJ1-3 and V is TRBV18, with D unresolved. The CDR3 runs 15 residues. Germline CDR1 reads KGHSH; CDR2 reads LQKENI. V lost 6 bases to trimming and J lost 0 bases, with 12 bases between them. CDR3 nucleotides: TGTGCCAGCTCGGAAGGAGTGGGCTCTGGAAACACCATATATTTT. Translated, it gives CASSEGVGSGNTIYF.

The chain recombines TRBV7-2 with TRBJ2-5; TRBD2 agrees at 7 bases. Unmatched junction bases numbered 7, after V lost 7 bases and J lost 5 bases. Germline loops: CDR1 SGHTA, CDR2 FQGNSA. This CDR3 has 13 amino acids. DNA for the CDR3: TGTGCCAGCACGGGACTACCGGGTGAGACCCAGTACTTC. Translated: CASTGLPGETQYF.

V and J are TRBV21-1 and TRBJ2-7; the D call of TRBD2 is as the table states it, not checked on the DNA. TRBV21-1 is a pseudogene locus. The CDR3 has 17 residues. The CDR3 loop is CASSKSGVAGGPHEQYF. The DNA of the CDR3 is TGTGCCAGCAGCAAATCGGGGGTAGCGGGAGGGCCCCACGAGCAGTACTTC.

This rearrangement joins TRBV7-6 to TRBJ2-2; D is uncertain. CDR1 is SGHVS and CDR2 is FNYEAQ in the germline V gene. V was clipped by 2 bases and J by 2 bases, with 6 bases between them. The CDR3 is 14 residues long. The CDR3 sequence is CASSLRFNTGELFF. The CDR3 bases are TGTGCCAGCAGCTTAAGATTTAACACCGGGGAGCTGTTTTTT.

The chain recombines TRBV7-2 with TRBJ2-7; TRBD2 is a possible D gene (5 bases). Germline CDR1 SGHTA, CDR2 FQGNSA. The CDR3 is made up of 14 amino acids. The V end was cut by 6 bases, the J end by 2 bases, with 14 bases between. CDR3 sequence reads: CASRSSGDAYEQYF. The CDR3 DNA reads TGTGCCAGCAGGTCCTCCGGGGATGCCTACGAGCAGTACTTC.